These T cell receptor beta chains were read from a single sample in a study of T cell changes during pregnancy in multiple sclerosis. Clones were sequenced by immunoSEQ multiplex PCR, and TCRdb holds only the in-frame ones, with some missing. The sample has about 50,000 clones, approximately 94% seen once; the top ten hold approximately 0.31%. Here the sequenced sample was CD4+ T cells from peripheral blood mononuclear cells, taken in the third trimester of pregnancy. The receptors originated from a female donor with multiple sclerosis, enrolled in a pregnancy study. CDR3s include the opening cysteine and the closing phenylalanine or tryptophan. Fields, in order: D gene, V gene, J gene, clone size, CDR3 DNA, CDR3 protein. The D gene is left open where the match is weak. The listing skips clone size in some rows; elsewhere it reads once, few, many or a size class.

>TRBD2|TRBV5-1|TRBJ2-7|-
TGCGCCAGCACCGTCGGGGGGGCTGTTTACGAGCAGTACTTC
CASTVGGAVYEQYF
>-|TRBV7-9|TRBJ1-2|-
TGTGCCAGCAGCTTTAGCCGGAGCTATGGCTACACCTTC
CASSFSRSYGYTF
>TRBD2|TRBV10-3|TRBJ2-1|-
TGTGCCATCAAGCGGGGGGGATCCTACAATGAGCAGTTCTTC
CAIKRGGSYNEQFF
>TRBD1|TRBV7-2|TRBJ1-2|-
TGTGCCAGCAGCTCCACAGGGGGCCCAGGCACTAACTATGGCTACACCTTC
CASSSTGGPGTNYGYTF
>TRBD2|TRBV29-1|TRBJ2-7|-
TGCAGCGTTGTGTTTAGCGGGTGGACCTCTGAGGAGCAGTACTTC
CSVVFSGWTSEEQYF
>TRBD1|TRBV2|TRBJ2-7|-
TGTGCCAGCAAACAGGGGGTCCTGGGGCAGTACTTC
CASKQGVLGQYF
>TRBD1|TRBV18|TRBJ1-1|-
TGTGCCAGCTCACCCTTGGACAGGGTGAACACTGAAGCTTTCTTT
CASSPLDRVNTEAFF
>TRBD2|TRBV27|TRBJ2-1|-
TGTGCCAGCAGTTTCAGCGGGAGGGGGGTCAATGAGCAGTTCTTC
CASSFSGRGVNEQFF
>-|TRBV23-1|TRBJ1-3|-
TGCGCCAGCAGTCAATTTAACACCCCCTTCTCTGGAAACACCATATATTTT
CASSQFNTPFSGNTIYF
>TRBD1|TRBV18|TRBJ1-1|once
TGTGCCAGCTCACCAAACGTAAAAGGACAGGGGGCGATTGAAGCTTTCTTT
CASSPNVKGQGAIEAFF
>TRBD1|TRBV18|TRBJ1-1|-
TGTGCCAGCTCCCCCGGGACAGCTAGAATGAACACTGAAGCTTTCTTT
CASSPGTARMNTEAFF
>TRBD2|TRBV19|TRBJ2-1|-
TGTGCCAGTAGTGCTCTGGCTAGCGGGGGGGCCTTTGGAAATGAGCAGTTCTTC
CASSALASGGAFGNEQFF
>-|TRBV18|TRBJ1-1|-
TGTGCCAGCTCACCGAGGACTTTTATGTTGGGCACTGAAGCTTTCTTT
CASSPRTFMLGTEAFF
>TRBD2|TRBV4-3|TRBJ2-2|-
TGCGCCAGCAGCCAAGGATCAGCGGGGGGCCATCCCGGGGAGCTGTTTTTT
CASSQGSAGGHPGELFF
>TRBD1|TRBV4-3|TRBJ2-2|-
TGCGCCAGCAGCCAAGCCCTGGGACAGTATGCGAACACCGGGGAGCTGTTTTTT
CASSQALGQYANTGELFF
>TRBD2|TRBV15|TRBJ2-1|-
TGTGCCACCAGCACAGTCGGCGGGGGGGCTCGCAATGAGCAGTTCTTC
CATSTVGGGARNEQFF
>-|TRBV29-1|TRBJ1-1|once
TGCAGCGGCTACGCTACGAAGAACACTGAAGCTTTCTTT
CSGYATKNTEAFF
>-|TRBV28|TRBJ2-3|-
TGTGCCAGCAGTTTAACAGGCGAGGTAGATACGCAGTATTTT
CASSLTGEVDTQYF
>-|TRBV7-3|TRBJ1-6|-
TGTGCCAGCAGCTTGGGAGGGGCAGTCAATTCACCCCTCCACTTT
CASSLGGAVNSPLHF
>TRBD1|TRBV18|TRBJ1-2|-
TGTGCCAGCTCACCCTATGGACAGGGGTATGGCTACACCTTC
CASSPYGQGYGYTF
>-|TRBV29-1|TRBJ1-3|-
TGCAGCGTTCGACTGATCTCTGGAAACACCATATATTTT
CSVRLISGNTIYF
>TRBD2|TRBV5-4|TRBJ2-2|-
TGTGCCAGCAGCTTGTCGACGGGAGGCGCCGGGGAGCTGTTTTTT
CASSLSTGGAGELFF
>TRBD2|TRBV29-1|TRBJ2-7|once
TGCAGCGTCGCCGAACTAGCGGGAGGGCCCTACGAGCAGTACTTC
CSVAELAGGPYEQYF
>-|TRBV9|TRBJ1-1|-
TGTGCCAGCAGCGTATCAGGGCCCGCTGAAGCTTTCTTT
CASSVSGPAEAFF
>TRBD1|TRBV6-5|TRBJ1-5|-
TGTGCCAGCAGAGCTACAGGGGTGAATCAGCCCCAGCATTTT
CASRATGVNQPQHF
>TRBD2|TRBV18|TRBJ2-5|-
TGTGCCAGCTCACCGTCCCTAGCGGGGGCTGGAGAGACCCAGTACTTC
CASSPSLAGAGETQYF